Below are 3 T cell receptor beta chains sequenced from a single sample in a study of blood T cell repertoires in COVID-19. Some clones are missing from TCRdb's copy, which holds only in-frame ones; the method was immunoSEQ multiplex PCR. The repertoire consists of about 30,000 clones, with around 85% occurring once and the leading ten covering more than 7.5%. The sequenced sample was peripheral blood. The receptors here all came from a man older than 75 with active COVID-19.

J is TRBJ1-1 and V is TRBV3-1 (or the pseudogene TRBV3-2); TRBD1 is a possible D gene (5 bases). CDR3 size: 14 residues. CDR1 and CDR2 from the germline V gene are LGHDT and YNNKEL (reference sequence). Trimming pared 2 bases from V and 3 bases from J, leaving 10 bases between. The CDR3 here is CASSQRGRDTEAFF. The CDR3 nucleotides are TGTGCCAGCAGCCAACGGGGGAGGGACACTGAAGCTTTCTTT.

The chain recombines TRBV19 with TRBJ2-2; maybe TRBD1 (6 bases). In germline, CDR1 is LNHDA, CDR2 SQIVND (reference sequence). The CDR3 loop spans 15 amino acids. The V end lost 5 bases, the J end lost 4 bases, and 14 bases lay between the germline ends. CDR3 sequence: CASSSNRVGTGELFF. For the CDR3, the DNA is TGTGCCAGTAGTTCAAACAGGGTCGGCACCGGGGAGCTGTTTTTT.

The chain carries TRBV10-3 and TRBJ1-2; D gene uncertain. CDR1 and CDR2 from the germline V gene are ENHRY and SYGVKD. The length of the CDR3 is 13 residues. Trimming removed 11 bases at V and 0 bases at J, with 13 bases between. CDR3 nucleotide sequence: TGTGCCCTGGGAGACCAAGCTAACTATGGCTACACCTTC. Protein product: CALGDQANYGYTF.